These 4 T cell receptor beta chains share one sample of origin, sequenced in a study of CD8 T cells in Susac syndrome. The RNA input was about 0.5 to 1 ug, and it was reverse transcribed with random hexamers. TCRdb redid the calling of the immunoSEQ multiplex PCR reads with MiXCR, one entry per CDR3 protein. The sample includes about 180,000 distinct CDR3 sequences, around 94% of them seen just once. The sample consisted of CD4+ T cells from PBMCs. These receptors all stem from a human donor with Susac syndrome.

This clonotype occurred once. The J gene is TRBJ1-6, the V gene TRBV2, with no clear D. The germline gives CDR1 SNHLY, CDR2 FYNNEI. The CDR3 is 11 amino acids. Trimming removed 3 bases from V and 10 bases from J, with 4 bases in between. The CDR3 is CASSETSPLHF. The CDR3 DNA reads as TGTGCCAGCAGTGAGACATCACCCCTCCACTTT.

The chain employs TRBV28 and TRBJ2-3; no definite D call. V was trimmed by 6 bases and J by 6 bases, leaving 16 bases between them. The CDR3 runs to 14 residues. In germline, CDR1 is MDHEN, CDR2 SYDVKM. CDR3 sequence reads: CASRETRAVDTQYF. CDR3 in DNA: TGTGCCAGCAGGGAGACAAGGGCAGTGGATACGCAGTATTTT.

This chain uses TRBV12-3 or TRBV12-4 with TRBJ2-3, with 11 bases matching TRBD1. The V segment lost 4 bases and the J segment 2 bases; nucleotides outside the gene matches: 20. The CDR3 covers 21 residues. CDR3 bases: TGTGCCAGCAGTTCCGGCCGGGACAGGGGGGTATATCTCCGCATCACAGATACGCAGTATTTT. This encodes CASSSGRDRGVYLRITDTQYF.

This chain connects TRBV29-1 to TRBJ1-1; 7 bases agree with TRBD1. The ends lost 3 bases at V and 0 bases at J; junction bases unmatched: 1. Germline V lookup: CDR1 SQVTM, CDR2 ANQGSEA. This CDR3 is built from 13 residues. CDR3 region: CSVEGQLNTEAFF. The CDR3, as DNA: TGCAGCGTTGAGGGACAGTTGAACACTGAAGCTTTCTTT.